This section outlines one T cell receptor beta chain sequence together with its context. Its antigen is currently unknown. The data stem from a study of vaccination effects on CD4 cells after COVID-19. Looking at the study overall: With the ViraFEST assay, the study expanded antigen-specific CD4+ T cells using viral peptide pools, then sequenced them. After the second dose, samples were taken at median day 72.

The data were produced by immunoSEQ multiplex PCR, yet TCRdb's version contains in-frame clones alone and is incomplete. The sample consists of 40,000 or so clones, 72% of them appearing once. The authors isolated CD4+ T cells after approximately 9 days of culture. All participants had two doses of either the BNT162b2 or mRNA-1273 vaccine. Losses at the gene ends were 7 bases for V and 0 bases for J; bases not matched to a gene: 3. Germline CDR1 and CDR2: LNHDA and SQIVND (reference sequence). CDR3 length equals 13 residues. The sequences come from CD4+ T cells from PBMCs cultured without peptide, collected after COVID-19 vaccination. V is TRBV19 and J is TRBJ2-7, with 7 bases that match TRBD1. The receptor's source is a human donor who received a COVID-19 vaccine. DNA of the CDR3: TGTGCCAGTAACAGGGGATTCTCCTACGAGCAGTACTTC. It specifies CASNRGFSYEQYF.